The 25 T cell receptor beta chains listed next were all sequenced from one sample in a study of molecular identifiers for immune sequencing clone quantification. MiXCR was run by TCRdb on the PCR reads, yielding one entry per CDR3 protein. The data show under 650,000 distinct CDR3 sequences, with 15% to 20% seen just once and 0.85% held by the top ten. Input material: naive CD8+ T cells from blood, with Jurkat cell RNA spiked in. Subset: FACS-sorted CD8+CD4-CCR7+CD45RA+ naive T cells. These receptors originate from a human donor in good health. Some libraries in this study had Jurkat cell RNA spiked in.

The sample holds a few counts of this clonotype. V and J are TRBV14 and TRBJ2-1; the D is unclear. This CDR3 is 16 amino acids long. The V gene's germline CDR1 is SGHDN and CDR2 FVKESK. V lost 0 bases to trimming and J lost 5 bases, with 14 bases between them. CDR3 DNA sequence: TGTGCCAGCAGCCAAGACTCCGGGTCCCCTAACAATGAGCAGTTCTTC. Translating it yields CASSQDSGSPNNEQFF.

Turning to this clonotype: Germline is not matched at one junction end, which may reflect a read error. V gene TRBV9 combines with J gene TRBJ2-7, with D possibly being TRBD1 or TRBD2 (7 bases each). The germline V gene has CDR1 SGDLS and CDR2 YYNGEE. This CDR3 spans 14 amino acids. CDR3 loop: CASGVGGGGYEQYF. The CDR3 bases are TGTGCCAGCGGCGTAGGGGGCGGGGGCTACGAGCAGTACTTC.

This clonotype has ten or more counts. The V call is TRBV25-1, the J call TRBJ2-7, with TRBD1 matching 9 bases. The V segment lost 7 bases and the J segment 4 bases; nucleotides outside the gene matches: 2. Germline CDR1 is MGHDK and CDR2 is SYGVNS. This CDR3 region has 12 residues. This CDR3 is CASKQGAYEQYF. The CDR3 DNA is TGTGCCAGCAAACAGGGGGCGTACGAGCAGTACTTC.

The V gene is TRBV27, the J gene TRBJ2-6; D is possibly TRBD1 or TRBD2 (5 bases each). V was cut by 5 bases and J by 2 bases, with 19 bases left in between. The CDR3 spans 18 residues. CDR1 MNHEY and CDR2 SMNVEV come from the germline V gene (reference sequence). The CDR3 region has the DNA TGTGCCAGCAGTAAAATGGGACGGACTCCCCCTGGGGCCAACGTCCTGACTTTC. It encodes CASSKMGRTPPGANVLTF.

This clonotype has only a few counts. The chain joins TRBV6-2 or TRBV6-3 to TRBJ1-6; no firm D call. The CDR3 is 11 residues long. Deletions cut 8 bases from V and 6 bases from J, with 5 bases between. Germline assignment: CDR1 MNHEY and CDR2 SVGEGT. The CDR3 DNA reads TGTGCCAGCGGTTTTAATTCACCCCTCCACTTT. Its protein product is CASGFNSPLHF.

There are many counts of this clonotype. This sequence joins TRBV19 and TRBJ2-1; no reliable D call. V lost 0 bases and J 6 bases, leaving 6 bases between the germline ends. The germline V gene encodes CDR1 LNHDA and CDR2 SQIVND (reference sequence). The CDR3 covers 13 residues. The CDR3 nucleotides read TGTGCCAGTAGTATAGATTTGGGCAATGAGCAGTTCTTC. Translation gives CASSIDLGNEQFF.

This clonotype was observed many times. The rearrangement uses TRBV2 and TRBJ1-3; no reliable D call. Germline V gives CDR1 SNHLY, CDR2 FYNNEI. The CDR3 length is 12 residues. The V gene lost 3 bases and the J gene lost 4 bases, with 4 bases spanning the gap. CDR3 amino acids: CASSDGGNTIYF. The CDR3 region has the DNA TGTGCCAGCAGTGATGGGGGAAACACCATATATTTT.

As to this clonotype: One junction end disagrees with the germline gene, perhaps due to a read error. The chain has TRBV29-1 and TRBJ1-1; no clear D. Germline lookup yields CDR1 SQVTM and CDR2 ANQGSEA. This CDR3 comprises 11 residues. The CDR3 sequence: CSLRDGTKAFF. Here the CDR3 DNA reads TGCAGTCTTAGAGATGGAACTAAAGCGTTCTTT.

In the case of this clonotype: This may be a read error: a much more frequent sequence differs by one nucleotide. The chain couples TRBV7-6 to TRBJ2-7, with TRBD2 matching over 7 bases. This CDR3 contains 16 residues. CDR1 is SGHVS and CDR2 is FNYEAQ in the germline V gene. Written as DNA, the CDR3 is TGTGCCAGCAGCCAAGGAACTCTAGCGGTCACCTACGTGCAGTACTTC. Its protein product is CASSQGTLAVTYVQYF. The full variable domain, rest sourced from reference TRBV7-6 and TRBJ2-7, is GAGVSQSPRYKVTKRGQDVALRCDPISGHVSLYWYRQALGQGPEFLTYFNYEAQQDKSGLPNDRFSAERPEGSISTLTIQRTEQRDSAMYRCASSQGTLAVTYVQYFGPGTRLTVT.

Turning to this clonotype: This may stem from a read error, because a much larger clone lies one nucleotide away. V is TRBV4-1 and J is TRBJ2-5; 9 bases align to TRBD2. Germline CDR1 is MGHRA and CDR2 is YSYEKL. The CDR3 totals 16 residues. In DNA, the CDR3 is TGCGCCAGCAGCCAAGCGCTAGCGGGGAGGCAAGAGACCCAGTGCTTC. It codes for CASSQALAGRQETQCF.

As for this clonotype: A read error may be the cause here, since a much bigger clone is one base away. The rearrangement joins TRBV12-3 or TRBV12-4 to TRBJ1-2; D is perhaps TRBD1 (5 bases). There are 16 residues in the CDR3. The CDR3: CASSSNLDSPNYCYTF. Written as DNA, the CDR3 is TGTGCCAGCAGTTCTAATCTAGACAGTCCTAACTATTGCTACACCTTC.

The table lists this clonotype with many counts. The rearrangement links TRBV20-1 to TRBJ1-1; tentative D call: TRBD1 (5 bases). CDR1 DFQATT and CDR2 SNEGSKA come from the germline V gene (reference sequence). The CDR3 contains 13 residues. Trimming removed 1 base at V and 4 bases at J, with 10 bases between. This CDR3 reads CSARVNGGTEAFF. The CDR3 DNA sequence: TGCAGTGCTAGAGTAAACGGGGGCACTGAAGCTTTCTTT.

The gene calls are TRBV11-1 and TRBJ2-2; 11 bases are a match to TRBD1. Germline V lookup: CDR1 SGHAT, CDR2 FQDESV (reference sequence). The CDR3 length is 12 residues. After removal of 5 bases from V and 12 bases from J, the junction contained 2 bases not matched to a gene. The CDR3 sequence is CASSGTGGQLFF. CDR3 coding DNA: TGTGCCAGCAGCGGGACAGGGGGGCAGCTGTTTTTT.

The gene calls are TRBV19 and TRBJ2-3, with D possibly TRBD1 on 7 matching bases. Germline lookup yields CDR1 LNHDA and CDR2 SQIVND (reference sequence). The CDR3 totals 12 residues. V was clipped by 8 bases and J by 5 bases, with 11 bases between them. The CDR3 nucleotides are TGTGCCAGTCAGGGGGGAGGAGATACGCAGTATTTT. Translation: CASQGGGDTQYF.

Concerning this clonotype itself: This may be a read error, as it is one base from a much larger clone. The chain uses TRBV5-4 and TRBJ2-3; no firm D call. The CDR3 runs to 13 residues. V was cut by 3 bases and J by 5 bases, with 10 bases left in between. Germline CDR1 is SGHNT and CDR2 is YYREEE (reference sequence). This CDR3 reads CASSSGYRDTQYF. The CDR3, as DNA: TGTGCCAGCAGCTCTGGCTATCGAGATACGCAGTATTTT.

The J gene is TRBJ2-1, the V gene TRBV4-3, with TRBD1 matching 8 bases. In germline, CDR1 is LGHNA, CDR2 YSLEER. The CDR3 covers 15 residues. V shed 3 bases, J shed 6 bases, and the junction held 7 bases outside the gene matches. CDR3 nucleotide sequence: TGCGCCAGCAGCCATCCGGGACAGGCGGTCAATGAGCAGTTCTTC. Amino acids: CASSHPGQAVNEQFF.

In this sample, this clonotype turned up a few times. The chain is built from TRBV11-2 and TRBJ2-2; tentatively, D is TRBD2 (6 bases). Germline CDR1 is SGHAT and CDR2 is FQNNGV. This CDR3 has 16 residues. Trimming cost V 0 bases and J 6 bases, with 14 bases left between them. This chain's CDR3 is CASSLDPAGLAGELFF. As DNA, the CDR3 is TGTGCCAGCAGCTTAGATCCCGCGGGACTGGCCGGGGAGCTGTTTTTT.

At least ten counts were recorded for this clonotype. The rearrangement joins TRBV29-1 to TRBJ2-7, with D perhaps matching TRBD1 (6 bases). Germline loops: CDR1 SQVTM, CDR2 ANQGSEA. Trimming left V 6 bases short and J 1 base short, with 10 bases between. The CDR3 sequence is 12 residues long. This CDR3 is CSVTGQSYEQYF. For the CDR3, the DNA is TGCAGCGTGACCGGACAGTCCTACGAGCAGTACTTC.

The sample holds many counts of this clonotype. This chain links TRBV3-1 with TRBJ2-3; a possible D gene is TRBD1 (5 bases). Trimming removed 0 bases at V and 2 bases at J, with 9 bases between. CDR1 and CDR2 from the germline V gene are LGHDT and YNNKEL (reference sequence). The CDR3 is 15 residues long. The CDR3 region has the DNA TGTGCCAGCAGCCAAGAGGGGCTACACACAGATACGCAGTATTTT. Residues: CASSQEGLHTDTQYF.

The chain couples TRBV7-9 to TRBJ2-2; D is unresolved. This CDR3 is 13 amino acids long. The V and J ends lost 5 bases and 6 bases respectively, with 10 bases between them. Germline values: CDR1 SEHNR, CDR2 FQNEAQ (reference sequence). The CDR3 sequence is CASSPESSGELFF. CDR3 DNA sequence: TGTGCCAGCAGCCCTGAAAGCTCCGGGGAGCTGTTTTTT.

This clonotype was seen many times. The genes are TRBV7-9 and TRBJ2-2, with D possibly being TRBD1 or TRBD2 (6 bases each). The CDR3 is 15 residues long. The germline CDR1 and CDR2 sequences are SEHNR and FQNEAQ (reference sequence). V was clipped by 4 bases and J by 3 bases, with 12 bases between them. The CDR3 reads CASSSRDIDTGELFF. The CDR3 nucleotides are TGTGCCAGCAGCTCGCGGGACATCGACACCGGGGAGCTGTTTTTT. Full variable domain (remainder filled in from reference TRBV7-9 and TRBJ2-2): DTGVSQNPRHKITKRGQNVTFRCDPISEHNRLYWYRQTLGQGPEFLTYFQNEAQLEKSRLLSDRFSAERPKGSFSTLEIQRTEQGDSAMYLCASSSRDIDTGELFFGEGSRLTVL.

This clonotype was seen at least ten times. The V and J genes are TRBV30 and TRBJ2-3; 7 bases map to TRBD1. CDR1 is GTSNPN, CDR2 SVGIG, per germline (reference sequence). The CDR3 covers 14 residues. The ends lost 7 bases at V and 0 bases at J; junction bases unmatched: 7. CDR3 nucleotides: TGTGCCTCTACGGGACAGTCTAGCACAGATACGCAGTATTTT. Amino acid sequence: CASTGQSSTDTQYF.

The table lists this clonotype with many counts. The V call is TRBV4-1, the J call TRBJ1-3; perhaps TRBD1 as D (5 bases). V shed 5 bases and J shed 0 bases, with 8 bases lying between them. The length of the CDR3 is 14 residues. CDR1 and CDR2 from the germline V gene are MGHRA and YSYEKL. CDR3 coding DNA: TGCGCCAGCAGCGCGGGGGACTCTGGAAACACCATATATTTT. Its protein product is CASSAGDSGNTIYF.

This clonotype was detected ten times or more. J is TRBJ1-5 and V is TRBV3-1; 7 nucleotides align to TRBD1. The V gene end was trimmed by 0 bases and the J gene end by 4 bases; junction bases not matched to a gene: 3. CDR1 is LGHDT and CDR2 is YNNKEL in the germline V gene (reference sequence). The CDR3 loop spans 15 amino acids. CDR3: CASSQDPGGNQPQHF. Here the CDR3 DNA reads TGTGCCAGCAGCCAAGACCCAGGGGGAAATCAGCCCCAGCATTTT. Based on the CDR3 plus reference TRBV3-1 and TRBJ1-5, the full variable domain is DTAVSQTPKYLVTQMGNDKSIKCEQNLGHDTMYWYKQDSKKFLKIMFSYNNKELIINETVPNRFSPKSPDKAHLNLHINSLELGDSAVYFCASSQDPGGNQPQHFGDGTRLSIL.

With regard to this clonotype: A much bigger clone sits one base away, suggesting this may be a read error. The V call is TRBV6-2 or TRBV6-3, the J call TRBJ2-7, with 8 positions matching TRBD1. The CDR3 consists of 11 residues. CDR1 and CDR2 (germline): MNHEY, SVGEGT. The CDR3 nucleotides are TGTGCCACCCGGACAGGGATGGAGCGGTACTTC. Translation gives CATRTGMERYF.